This passage covers 13 T cell receptor beta chains from one sample sequenced in a study of blood T cell repertoires in COVID-19. Sequencing used immunoSEQ multiplex PCR; TCRdb keeps in-frame clones, though not all of them. The repertoire has around 160,000 clones, 84% of them found once; the top ten carry 30% to 45%. Material for sequencing was peripheral blood. Every receptor here comes from a human donor in a cohort sampled during active COVID-19.

This clone was seen a few times. J is TRBJ1-2 and V is TRBV5-1; D gene ambiguous. Germline loops: CDR1 SGHRS, CDR2 YFSETQ. V lost 4 bases, J lost 3 bases, and 10 bases lay in between. CDR3 size: 13 residues. The CDR3 DNA reads as TGCGCCAGCAGCCCGGCGGGTGACTATGGCTACACCTTC. Its translation is CASSPAGDYGYTF.

This chain links TRBV4-3 with TRBJ1-2; 9 bases agree with TRBD1. CDR1 and CDR2 from the germline V gene are LGHNA and YSLEER. V was clipped by 2 bases and J by 4 bases; unmatched bases: 11. The CDR3 consists of 17 residues. CDR3 bases: TGCGCCAGCAGCCAACTTTCTATAACAGGGGGCGGCTATGGCTACACCTTC. It translates to CASSQLSITGGGYGYTF.

The gene calls are TRBV19 and TRBJ2-7; D is possibly TRBD1 (6 bases). The V gene's germline CDR1 is LNHDA and CDR2 SQIVND (reference sequence). Trimming removed 3 bases from V and 0 bases from J, with 12 bases in between. The CDR3 is 15 residues long. The CDR3 loop reads CASSIGTGRSYEQYF. Written as DNA, the CDR3 is TGTGCCAGTAGTATTGGAACAGGGCGCTCCTACGAGCAGTACTTC. The full variable domain, its missing parts supplied by reference TRBV19 and TRBJ2-7, is DGGITQSPKYLFRKEGQNVTLSCEQNLNHDAMYWYRQDPGQGLRLIYYSQIVNDFQKGDIAEGYSVSREKKESFPLTVTSAQKNPTAFYLCASSIGTGRSYEQYFGPGTRLTVT.

This chain links TRBV27 with TRBJ2-1, with 11 positions matching TRBD2. The CDR3 is made up of 15 amino acids. Germline V gives CDR1 MNHEY, CDR2 SMNVEV (reference sequence). Trimming at V came to 3 bases and at J to 8 bases, leaving 6 bases not matched to a gene. CDR3 bases: TGTGCCAGCAGTTTGGGTCTAGCGGGGGGCGATGAGCAGTTCTTC. Translated: CASSLGLAGGDEQFF.

The gene calls are TRBV19 and TRBJ2-3; D possibly corresponds to TRBD2 (7 bases). The CDR3 loop spans 17 amino acids. The germline gives CDR1 LNHDA, CDR2 SQIVND (reference sequence). Trimming cost V 3 bases and J 6 bases, with 22 bases left between them. The CDR3 DNA follows: TGTGCCAGTAGTATCGGAGGGGGGGGTTTGGCGGCGGATACGCAGTATTTT. Its translation is CASSIGGGGLAADTQYF.

This rearrangement joins TRBV2 to TRBJ1-6; 8 bases align to TRBD1. Germline trimming cut 6 bases from V and 7 bases from J; bases unmatched to any gene: 8. Germline V gives CDR1 SNHLY, CDR2 FYNNEI. The CDR3 runs to 15 residues. This CDR3 is CASRGGTGGNSPLHF. CDR3 DNA sequence: TGTGCCAGCAGGGGCGGGACAGGAGGAAATTCACCCCTCCACTTT.

Worth noting for this clone: Other DNA sequences in this sample translate to the same CDR3. V usage is TRBV27 and J usage is TRBJ2-7; no clear D gene. The germline V gene encodes CDR1 MNHEY and CDR2 SMNVEV (reference sequence). This CDR3 is built from 13 residues. Trimming removed 2 bases at V and 1 base at J, with 6 bases between. CDR3 DNA: TGTGCCAGCAGTTTACGCACTTCCTACGAGCAGTACTTC. Translation: CASSLRTSYEQYF.

The J gene is TRBJ2-1, the V gene TRBV6-2 or TRBV6-3; maybe TRBD2 (6 bases). CDR3 size: 12 residues. With 2 bases removed from V and 10 bases from J, the gap between germline ends came to 9 bases. From germline, CDR1 is MNHEY and CDR2 SVGEGT. The CDR3 loop is CASSYGLAEQFF. The CDR3 DNA reads as TGTGCCAGCAGTTACGGGCTAGCGGAGCAGTTCTTC.

This clone showed up just a few times. Here the CDR3 DNA reads TGCGCCAGCAGCGCCCAGACTTCGAGCACTGAAGCTTTCTTT. Translated, it gives CASSAQTSSTEAFF. The gene calls are TRBV5-1 and TRBJ1-1; D is undetermined. CDR3 length equals 14 residues. Trimming shortened V by 4 bases and J by 4 bases, and 14 bases separated the two germline ends. Germline loops: CDR1 SGHRS, CDR2 YFSETQ.

This chain connects TRBV29-1 to TRBJ1-1, with 9 bases that match TRBD1. V lost 6 bases to trimming and J lost 3 bases; unmatched junction nucleotides: 8. The germline gives CDR1 SQVTM, CDR2 ANQGSEA. The CDR3 totals 14 residues. The CDR3 DNA reads as TGCAGCGTCGTGACAGGGGGTAGGGACACTGAAGCTTTCTTT. The encoded protein is CSVVTGGRDTEAFF. The entire variable domain, with the rest obtained from reference TRBV29-1 and TRBJ1-1, is as follows: SAVISQKPSRDICQRGTSLTIQCQVDSQVTMMFWYRQQPGQSLTLIATANQGSEATYESGFVIDKFPISRPNLTFSTLTVSNMSPEDSSIYLCSVVTGGRDTEAFFGQGTRLTVV.

V usage is TRBV5-5 and J usage is TRBJ1-4, with a possible D match to TRBD1 (5 bases). Per germline, CDR1 SGHKS and CDR2 YYEKEE (reference sequence). The CDR3 is 15 residues long. The V end lost 3 bases, the J end lost 8 bases, and 17 bases lay between the germline ends. This CDR3 reads CASSWGGEEREKLFF. The CDR3 DNA reads as TGTGCCAGCAGCTGGGGCGGGGAAGAAAGAGAAAAACTGTTTTTT.

The gene calls are TRBV4-1 and TRBJ1-5, with 8 bases fitting TRBD1. This CDR3 is 15 amino acids long. The germline gives CDR1 MGHRA, CDR2 YSYEKL. Trimming took 6 bases from V and 0 from J; bases not matched to a gene: 4. CDR3 amino acids: CASSRGQGSNQPQHF. Here the CDR3 DNA reads TGCGCCAGCAGTCGCGGACAGGGTAGCAATCAGCCCCAGCATTTT.

The V call is TRBV6-1, the J call TRBJ2-2; D remains unclear. The germline CDR1 and CDR2 sequences are MNHNS and SASEGT. CDR3 length: 16 residues. The V gene lost 3 bases and the J gene lost 2 bases, with 13 bases spanning the gap. This CDR3 is CASSERPDRNTGELFF. The CDR3 DNA is TGTGCCAGCAGTGAGAGGCCGGATCGAAACACCGGGGAGCTGTTTTTT.